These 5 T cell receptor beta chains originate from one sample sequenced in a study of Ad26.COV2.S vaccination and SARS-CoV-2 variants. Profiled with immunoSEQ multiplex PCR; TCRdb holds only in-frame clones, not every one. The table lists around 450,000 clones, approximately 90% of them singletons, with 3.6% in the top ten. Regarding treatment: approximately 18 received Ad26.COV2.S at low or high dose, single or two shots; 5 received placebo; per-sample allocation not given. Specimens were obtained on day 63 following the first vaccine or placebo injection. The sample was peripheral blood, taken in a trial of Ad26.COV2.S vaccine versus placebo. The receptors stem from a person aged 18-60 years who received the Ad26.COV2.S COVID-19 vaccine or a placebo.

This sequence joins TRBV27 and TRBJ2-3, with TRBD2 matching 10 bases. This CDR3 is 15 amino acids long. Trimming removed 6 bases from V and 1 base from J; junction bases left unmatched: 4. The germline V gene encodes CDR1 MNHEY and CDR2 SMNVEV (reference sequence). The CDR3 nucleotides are TGTGCCAGCAGAGATAGCGGGGGGCGCACAGATACGCAGTATTTT. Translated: CASRDSGGRTDTQYF.

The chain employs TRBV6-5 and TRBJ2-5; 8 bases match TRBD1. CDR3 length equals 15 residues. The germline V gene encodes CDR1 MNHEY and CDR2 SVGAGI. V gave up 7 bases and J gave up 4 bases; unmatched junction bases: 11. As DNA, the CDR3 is TGTGCCAGCACCCAGGGGGCAGGCTCCCCAGAGACCCAGTACTTC. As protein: CASTQGAGSPETQYF.

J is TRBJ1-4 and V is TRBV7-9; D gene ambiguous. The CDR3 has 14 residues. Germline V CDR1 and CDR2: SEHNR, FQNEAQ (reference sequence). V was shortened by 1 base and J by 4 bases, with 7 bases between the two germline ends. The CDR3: CASSLVTLNEKLFF. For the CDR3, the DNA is TGTGCCAGCAGCTTAGTGACCCTTAATGAAAAACTGTTTTTT. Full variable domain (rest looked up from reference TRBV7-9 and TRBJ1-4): DTGVSQNPRHKITKRGQNVTFRCDPISEHNRLYWYRQTLGQGPEFLTYFQNEAQLEKSRLLSDRFSAERPKGSFSTLEIQRTEQGDSAMYLCASSLVTLNEKLFFGSGTQLSVL.

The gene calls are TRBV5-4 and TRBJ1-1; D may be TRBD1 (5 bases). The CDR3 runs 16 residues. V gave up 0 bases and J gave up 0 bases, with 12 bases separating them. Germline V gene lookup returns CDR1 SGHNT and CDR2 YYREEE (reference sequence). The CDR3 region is CASSLGTGVMNTEAFF. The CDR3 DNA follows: TGTGCCAGCAGCTTGGGGACGGGGGTCATGAACACTGAAGCTTTCTTT. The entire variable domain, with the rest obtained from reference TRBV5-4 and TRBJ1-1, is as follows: ETGVTQSPTHLIKTRGQQVTLRCSSQSGHNTVSWYQQALGQGPQFIFQYYREEENGRGNFPPRFSGLQFPNYSSELNVNALELDDSALYLCASSLGTGVMNTEAFFGQGTRLTVV.

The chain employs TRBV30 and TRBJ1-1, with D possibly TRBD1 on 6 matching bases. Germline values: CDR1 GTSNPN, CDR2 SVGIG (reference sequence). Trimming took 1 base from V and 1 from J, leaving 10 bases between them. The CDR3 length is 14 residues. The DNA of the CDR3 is TGTGCCTGGAGTGCCCCACAGGGGAACACTGAAGCTTTCTTT. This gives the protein CAWSAPQGNTEAFF.